This T cell receptor beta chain was retrieved from a study of OX40 agonist ivuxolimab in advanced cancers. The study, taken as a whole, reports: Low clonal expansion, among the lowest seen, marked partial responders at 0.1-3.0 mg/kg. Within 6 weeks, CD4+ and CD8+ blood T cells expanded clonally at 0.1 to 3.0 mg/kg.

About this clone itself: The antigen is unknown.

V shed 3 bases and J shed 0 bases, with 6 bases lying between them. The CDR3 is made up of 14 amino acids. The V gene's germline CDR1 is LNHDA and CDR2 SQIVND (reference sequence). Autoimmune disease history or systemic immunosuppression barred patients. Peripheral blood came from all dose cohorts at three timepoints. The assay was immunoSEQ multiplex PCR, and TCRdb's table has in-frame clones only and misses some. The profile covers 60,000 or so clones, with about 90% appearing a single time and roughly 16% taken by the ten largest. This TCR derives from an adult with an advanced solid tumor such as melanoma, head and neck, liver or kidney cancer. The specimen was CD4+ or CD8+ T cells sorted from blood, collected in a trial of the OX40 agonist ivuxolimab. The chain couples TRBV19 to TRBJ1-3; no definite D call. The CDR3 loop is CASSIWHSGNTIYF. DNA of the CDR3: TGTGCCAGTAGTATTTGGCACTCTGGAAACACCATATATTTT.